The rows below give T cell receptor beta chains drawn from one sample of a study of cytomegalovirus exposure and HLA in healthy donors. Sequencing was performed with immunoSEQ multiplex PCR; in TCRdb, only in-frame clones are kept and a portion is missing. The sample carries about 89,000 clones, 65% to 80% recorded once. Sequenced sample: PBMCs. The receptors here all came from a young man in good health and CMV-seronegative. Each CDR3 is given with its conserved first and last residue. The D gene is left open where the match is weak. Some rows have no size entry. The others give once, few or many, or a class for an expanded clone.

clone_size: once
d_call: TRBD1
j_call: TRBJ2-7
v_call: TRBV14
cdr3_nt: TGTGCCAGCAGCCAAGGGCCAGGGGGCTACGAGCAGTACTTC
cdr3_aa: CASSQGPGGYEQYF

clone_size: NA
d_call: NA
j_call: TRBJ1-6
v_call: TRBV5-6
cdr3_nt: TGTGCCAGCAGCTCCAGGACGCGCGCAGGGTCCTATAATTCACCCCTCCACTTT
cdr3_aa: CASSSRTRAGSYNSPLHF

clone_size: few
d_call: NA
j_call: TRBJ1-1
v_call: TRBV10-3
cdr3_nt: TGTGCCATCAGTGAGTCCAGTTATGAAGCTTTCTTT
cdr3_aa: CAISESSYEAFF

clone_size: NA
d_call: NA
j_call: TRBJ1-5
v_call: TRBV7-9
cdr3_nt: TGTGCCAGCAGCTTAGCCGACCCACCGGGTCAGCCCCAGCATTTT
cdr3_aa: CASSLADPPGQPQHF

clone_size: NA
d_call: NA
j_call: TRBJ1-1
v_call: TRBV5-4
cdr3_nt: TGTGCCAGCAGCAGGGGACAAGGGAACACTGAAGCTTTCTTT
cdr3_aa: CASSRGQGNTEAFF

clone_size: NA
d_call: NA
j_call: TRBJ1-4
v_call: TRBV13
cdr3_nt: TGTGCCAGCAGCAGGACACCAACCAGTGAAAAACTGTTTTTT
cdr3_aa: CASSRTPTSEKLFF

clone_size: NA
d_call: TRBD1
j_call: TRBJ1-2
v_call: TRBV5-4
cdr3_nt: TGTGCCACCATGGAGGGGGCAGGGGCTAACTATGGCTACACCTTC
cdr3_aa: CATMEGAGANYGYTF

clone_size: NA
d_call: NA
j_call: TRBJ2-3
v_call: TRBV19
cdr3_nt: TGTGCCAGTACCCTGCAGGGGGGAGCAGATACGCAGTATTTT
cdr3_aa: CASTLQGGADTQYF

clone_size: NA
d_call: NA
j_call: TRBJ1-5
v_call: TRBV28
cdr3_nt: TGTGCCAGCAGTTTATCAGATCAGCCCCAGCATTTT
cdr3_aa: CASSLSDQPQHF

clone_size: once
d_call: NA
j_call: TRBJ2-1
v_call: TRBV5-8
cdr3_nt: TGTGCCAGCAGCTTGGTGTTGACAGTGGATTCCTACAATGAGCAGTTCTTC
cdr3_aa: CASSLVLTVDSYNEQFF

clone_size: NA
d_call: TRBD1
j_call: TRBJ1-5
v_call: TRBV5-1
cdr3_nt: TGCGCCAGCAGCTTGGGGGAACAGGGGGCGAGCAGTCAGCCCCAGCATTTT
cdr3_aa: CASSLGEQGASSQPQHF

clone_size: NA
d_call: NA
j_call: TRBJ1-2
v_call: TRBV6-6
cdr3_nt: TGTGCCAGCAGTTATTATGGAGGGGAAGAGGACTATGGCTACACCTTC
cdr3_aa: CASSYYGGEEDYGYTF

clone_size: NA
d_call: NA
j_call: TRBJ2-7
v_call: TRBV10-3
cdr3_nt: TGTGCCATCAGTGATTTAGGAGGACTATCAACCTACGAGCAGTACTTC
cdr3_aa: CAISDLGGLSTYEQYF

clone_size: NA
d_call: TRBD1
j_call: TRBJ1-4
v_call: TRBV18
cdr3_nt: TGTGCCAGCTCCTTCGGGACAGGGGGAGTTAATGAAAAACTGTTTTTT
cdr3_aa: CASSFGTGGVNEKLFF

clone_size: NA
d_call: TRBD1
j_call: TRBJ2-7
v_call: TRBV2
cdr3_nt: TGTGCCAGCCCCGACCGGGACAGGGGCCCTCCGGAGCAGTACTTC
cdr3_aa: CASPDRDRGPPEQYF